This passage covers 6 T cell receptor beta chains from one sample sequenced in a study of Graves' ophthalmopathy and Graves' hyperthyroidism. The sequenced template was RNA, covering the TCR beta CDR3 region. HTBI-primed first-round RT-PCR preceded second-round multiplex PCR. In TCRdb, the multiplex PCR reads were re-called with MiXCR into one record per CDR3 protein. The data contain hundreds of thousands of distinct CDR3 sequences, 22% of them singletons. Sequencing was done on a sample of peripheral blood. The source is a woman aged 18-29 years with stable Graves' hyperthyroidism. Some clones in this sample may be carry-over from other donors' samples.

This clonotype has a count of ten or more. This chain connects TRBV30 to TRBJ1-2; D is unclear. The CDR3 spans 14 residues. V lost 3 bases to trimming and J lost 0 bases, with 11 bases between them. From germline, CDR1 is GTSNPN and CDR2 SVGIG (reference sequence). Here the CDR3 reads CAWSHDTTNYGYTF. For the CDR3, the DNA is TGTGCCTGGAGCCACGACACCACTAACTATGGCTACACCTTC.

This clonotype has ten or more counts. The rearrangement uses TRBV7-3 and TRBJ2-2, with D hard to call. This CDR3 is built from 15 residues. Per the germline V gene, CDR1 is SGHTA and CDR2 is FQGTGA. Trimming stripped 5 bases from V and 2 bases from J, with 12 bases between. CDR3 bases: TGTGCCAGCAGCCCCCGGTCCCTTAACACCGGGGAGCTGTTTTTT. Translation: CASSPRSLNTGELFF.

Written as DNA, the CDR3 is TGTGCCAGCAGTCAGGGGGCTTGGGAGCCCCAGCATTTT. Its translation: CASSQGAWEPQHF. The chain uses TRBV27 and TRBJ1-5; 8 bases are a match to TRBD1. The CDR3 sequence is 13 residues long. Germline V CDR1 and CDR2: MNHEY, SMNVEV (reference sequence). J lost 8 bases, V lost 5 bases, and 5 bases had no gene match.

This clonotype was observed a handful of times. The chain employs TRBV28 and TRBJ1-3; possibly TRBD1 for D (5 bases). Germline V CDR1 and CDR2: MDHEN, SYDVKM. CDR3 length: 15 residues. V lost 5 bases and J lost 1, with 12 bases in between. Here the CDR3 DNA reads TGTGCCAGCAGTAGCCAGGACATTTCTGGAAACACCATATATTTT. It specifies CASSSQDISGNTIYF.

In this sample, this clonotype turned up many times. The chain has TRBV7-9 and TRBJ2-1; 14 bases are shared with TRBD2. Per the germline V gene, CDR1 is SEHNR and CDR2 is FQNEAQ (reference sequence). This CDR3 has 15 residues. V lost 8 bases to trimming and J lost 7 bases; unmatched junction nucleotides: 7. The CDR3 loop is CASALGLAGGNEQFF. The CDR3 DNA reads as TGTGCCAGCGCCCTTGGACTAGCGGGAGGTAATGAGCAGTTCTTC.

This clonotype was observed many times. CDR3 sequence (DNA): TGTGCCACCACAGGGCTAGCGGGGACTTACCAAGAGACCCAGTACTTC. As protein: CATTGLAGTYQETQYF. The V and J genes are TRBV6-1 and TRBJ2-5, with 9 nucleotides matching TRBD2. CDR1 is MNHNS and CDR2 is SASEGT in the germline V gene. With 10 bases clipped from V and 0 bases from J, the junction kept 12 bases outside the gene matches. CDR3 size: 16 residues.